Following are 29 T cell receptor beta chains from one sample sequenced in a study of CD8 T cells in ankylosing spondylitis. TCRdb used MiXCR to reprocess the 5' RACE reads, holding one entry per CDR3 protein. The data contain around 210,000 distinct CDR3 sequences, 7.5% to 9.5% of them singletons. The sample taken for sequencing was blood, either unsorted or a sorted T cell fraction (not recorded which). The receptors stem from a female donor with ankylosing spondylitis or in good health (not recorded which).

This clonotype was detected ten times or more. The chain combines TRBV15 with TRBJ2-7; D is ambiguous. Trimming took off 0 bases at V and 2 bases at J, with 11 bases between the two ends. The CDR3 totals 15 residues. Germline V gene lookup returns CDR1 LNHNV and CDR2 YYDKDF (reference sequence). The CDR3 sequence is CATSRDLRRTYEQYF. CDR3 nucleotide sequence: TGTGCCACCAGCAGAGATCTCCGCAGAACCTACGAGCAGTACTTC.

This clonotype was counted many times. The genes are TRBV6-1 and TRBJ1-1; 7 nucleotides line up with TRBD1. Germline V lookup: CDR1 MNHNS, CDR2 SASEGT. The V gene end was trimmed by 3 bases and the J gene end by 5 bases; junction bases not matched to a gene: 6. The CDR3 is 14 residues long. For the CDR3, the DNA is TGTGCCAGCAGTGAGAGGGGGCTGGGAACTGAAGCTTTCTTT. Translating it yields CASSERGLGTEAFF.

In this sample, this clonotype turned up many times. The DNA for the CDR3 is TGTGCCAGCAGCCAGTTGGGACAGGACGGGGACACCATATATTTT. This translates into CASSQLGQDGDTIYF. This chain connects TRBV3-1 to TRBJ1-3; TRBD1 aligns across 8 bases. Per the germline V gene, CDR1 is LGHDT and CDR2 is YNNKEL (reference sequence). CDR3 length: 15 amino acids. The V and J ends lost 3 bases and 8 bases, in that order; junction bases with no gene match: 9. The whole variable domain, remainder taken from reference TRBV3-1 and TRBJ1-3, is DTAVSQTPKYLVTQMGNDKSIKCEQNLGHDTMYWYKQDSKKFLKIMFSYNNKELIINETVPNRFSPKSPDKAHLNLHINSLELGDSAVYFCASSQLGQDGDTIYFGEGSWLTVV.

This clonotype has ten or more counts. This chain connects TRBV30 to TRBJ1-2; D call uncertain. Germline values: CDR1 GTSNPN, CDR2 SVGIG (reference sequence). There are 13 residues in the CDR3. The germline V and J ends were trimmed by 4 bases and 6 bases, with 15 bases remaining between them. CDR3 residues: CAWTLREGDGYTF. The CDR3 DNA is TGTGCCTGGACCCTCCGGGAAGGTGATGGCTACACCTTC.

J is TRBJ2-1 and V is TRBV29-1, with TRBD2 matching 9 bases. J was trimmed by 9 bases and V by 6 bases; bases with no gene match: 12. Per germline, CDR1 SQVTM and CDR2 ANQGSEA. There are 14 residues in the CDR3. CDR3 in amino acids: CSVEGIAGDGEQFF. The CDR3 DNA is TGCAGCGTCGAGGGAATAGCGGGAGATGGTGAGCAGTTCTTC.

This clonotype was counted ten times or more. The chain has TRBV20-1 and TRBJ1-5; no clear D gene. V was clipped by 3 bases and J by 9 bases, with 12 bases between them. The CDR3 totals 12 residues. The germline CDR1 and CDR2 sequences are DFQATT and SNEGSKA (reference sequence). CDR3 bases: TGCAGTGCTAGTATGAGGTATCGGCCCCAGCATTTT. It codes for CSASMRYRPQHF.

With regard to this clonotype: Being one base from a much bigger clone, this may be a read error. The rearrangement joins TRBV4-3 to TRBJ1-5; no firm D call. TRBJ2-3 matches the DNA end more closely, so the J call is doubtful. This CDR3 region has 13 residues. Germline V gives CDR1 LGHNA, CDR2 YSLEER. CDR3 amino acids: CASSQWSGQPQYF. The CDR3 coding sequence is TGCGCCAGCAGCCAGTGGTCTGGTCAGCCCCAGTATTTT.

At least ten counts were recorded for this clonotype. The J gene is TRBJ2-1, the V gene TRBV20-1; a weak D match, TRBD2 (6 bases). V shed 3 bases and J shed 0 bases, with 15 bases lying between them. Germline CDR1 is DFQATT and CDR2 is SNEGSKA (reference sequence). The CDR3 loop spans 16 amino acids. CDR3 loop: CSASFGGGSSYNEQFF. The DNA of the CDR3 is TGCAGTGCTAGTTTCGGGGGAGGAAGCTCCTACAATGAGCAGTTCTTC.

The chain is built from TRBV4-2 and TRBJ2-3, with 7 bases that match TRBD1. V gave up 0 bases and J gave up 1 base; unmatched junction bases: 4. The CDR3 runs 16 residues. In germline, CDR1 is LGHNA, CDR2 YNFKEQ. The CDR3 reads CASSQDPGQGTDTQYF. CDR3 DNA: TGTGCCAGCAGCCAAGATCCAGGACAGGGCACAGATACGCAGTATTTT.

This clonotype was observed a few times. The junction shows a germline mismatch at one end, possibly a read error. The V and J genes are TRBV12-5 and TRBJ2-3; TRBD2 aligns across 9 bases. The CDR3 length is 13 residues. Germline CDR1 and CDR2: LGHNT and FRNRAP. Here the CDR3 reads CASGLSAGGPGNF. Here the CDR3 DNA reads TGTGCTAGTGGTTTGTCGGCGGGAGGGCCAGGGAATTTT.

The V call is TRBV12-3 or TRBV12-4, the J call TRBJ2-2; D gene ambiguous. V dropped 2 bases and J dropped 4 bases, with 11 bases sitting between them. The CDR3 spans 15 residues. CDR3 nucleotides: TGTGCCAGCAGTTTACAGGTCAGCTTCACCGGGGAGCTGTTTTTT. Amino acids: CASSLQVSFTGELFF.

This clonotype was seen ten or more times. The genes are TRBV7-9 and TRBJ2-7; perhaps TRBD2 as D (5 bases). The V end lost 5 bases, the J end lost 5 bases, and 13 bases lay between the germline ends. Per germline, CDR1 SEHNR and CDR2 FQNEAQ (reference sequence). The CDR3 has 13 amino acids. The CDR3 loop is CASSSQGSHEQYF. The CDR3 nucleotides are TGTGCCAGCAGCAGCCAAGGGAGCCACGAGCAGTACTTC. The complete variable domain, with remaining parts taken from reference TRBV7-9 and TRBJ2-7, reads DTGVSQNPRHKITKRGQNVTFRCDPISEHNRLYWYRQTLGQGPEFLTYFQNEAQLEKSRLLSDRFSAERPKGSFSTLEIQRTEQGDSAMYLCASSSQGSHEQYFGPGTRLTVT.

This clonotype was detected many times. The CDR3, as DNA: TGTGCCAGCAGCCCGGACAGGGTACAAGAGACCCAGTACTTC. It translates to CASSPDRVQETQYF. The chain employs TRBV7-2 and TRBJ2-5; 8 bases are a match to TRBD1. The germline gives CDR1 SGHTA, CDR2 FQGNSA. The CDR3 consists of 14 residues. The J segment lost 2 bases and the V segment lost 5 bases, leaving 4 bases of the junction unmatched.

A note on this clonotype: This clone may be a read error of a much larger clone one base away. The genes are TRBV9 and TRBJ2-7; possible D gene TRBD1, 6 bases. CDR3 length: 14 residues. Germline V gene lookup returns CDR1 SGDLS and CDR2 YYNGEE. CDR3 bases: TGTGCCAGCAGCGTAGAGACAGGCCCCTACGGGCAGTACTTC. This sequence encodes CASSVETGPYGQYF. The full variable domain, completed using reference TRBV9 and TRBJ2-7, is DSGVTQTPKHLITATGQRVTLRCSPRSGDLSVYWYQQSLDQGLQFLIQYYNGEERAKGNILERFSAQQFPDLHSELNLSSLELGDSALYFCASSVETGPYGQYFGPGTRLTVT.

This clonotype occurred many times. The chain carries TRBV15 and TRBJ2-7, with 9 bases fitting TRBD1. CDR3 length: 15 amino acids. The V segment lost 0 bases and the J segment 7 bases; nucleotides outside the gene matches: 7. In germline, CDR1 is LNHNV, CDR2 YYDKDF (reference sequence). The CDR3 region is CATSRDLTGGGEQYF. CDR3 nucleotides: TGTGCCACCAGCAGAGATCTGACAGGGGGGGGAGAGCAGTACTTC.

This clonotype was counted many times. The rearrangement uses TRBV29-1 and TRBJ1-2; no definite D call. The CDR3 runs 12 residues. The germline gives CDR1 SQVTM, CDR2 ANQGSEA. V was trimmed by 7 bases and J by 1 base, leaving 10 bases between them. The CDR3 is CSGETFNYGYTF. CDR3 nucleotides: TGCAGCGGGGAGACATTTAACTATGGCTACACCTTC.

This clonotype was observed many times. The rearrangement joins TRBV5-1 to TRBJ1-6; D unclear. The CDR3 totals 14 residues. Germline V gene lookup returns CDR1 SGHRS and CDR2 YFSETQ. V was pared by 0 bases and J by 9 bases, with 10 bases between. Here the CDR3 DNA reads TGCGCCAGCAGCTTGGTCCGGCGGGGTTCACCCCTCCACTTT. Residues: CASSLVRRGSPLHF.

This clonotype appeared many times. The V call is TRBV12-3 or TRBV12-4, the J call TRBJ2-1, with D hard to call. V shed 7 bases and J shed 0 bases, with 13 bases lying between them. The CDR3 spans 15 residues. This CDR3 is CASTQTLSSYNEQFF. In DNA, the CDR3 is TGTGCCAGCACCCAAACCCTTAGCTCCTACAATGAGCAGTTCTTC.

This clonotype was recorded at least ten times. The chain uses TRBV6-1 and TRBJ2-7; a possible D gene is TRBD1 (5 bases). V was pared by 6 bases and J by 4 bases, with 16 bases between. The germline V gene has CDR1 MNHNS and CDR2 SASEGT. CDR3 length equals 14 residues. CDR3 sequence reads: CASSLTTGPYEQYF. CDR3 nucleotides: TGTGCCAGCAGCCTTACCACAGGTCCATACGAGCAGTACTTC.

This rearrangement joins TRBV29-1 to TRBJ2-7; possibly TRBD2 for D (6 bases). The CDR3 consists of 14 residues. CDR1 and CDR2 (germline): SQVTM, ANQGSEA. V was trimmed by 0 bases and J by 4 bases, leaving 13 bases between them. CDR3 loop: CSVEDRGVEYEQYF. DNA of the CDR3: TGCAGCGTTGAAGATCGCGGGGTGGAGTACGAGCAGTACTTC.

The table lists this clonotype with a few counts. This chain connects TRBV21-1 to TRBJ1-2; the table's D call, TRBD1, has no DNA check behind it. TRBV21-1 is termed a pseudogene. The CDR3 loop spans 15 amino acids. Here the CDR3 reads CASSKFDSSNYGYTF. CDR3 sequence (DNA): TGTGCCAGCAGCAAGTTCGACAGCTCTAACTATGGCTACACCTTC.

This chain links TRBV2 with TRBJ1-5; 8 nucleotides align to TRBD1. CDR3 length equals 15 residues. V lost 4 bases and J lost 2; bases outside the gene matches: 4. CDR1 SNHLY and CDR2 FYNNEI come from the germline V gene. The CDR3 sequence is CASSVRGQGNQPQHF. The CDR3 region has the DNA TGTGCCAGCAGTGTGAGGGGACAGGGCAATCAGCCCCAGCATTTT.

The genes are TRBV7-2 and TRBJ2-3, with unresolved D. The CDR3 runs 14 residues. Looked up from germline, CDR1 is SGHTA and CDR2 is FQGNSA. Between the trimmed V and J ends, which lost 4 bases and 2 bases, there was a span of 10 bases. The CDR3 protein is CASSSRVNTDTQYF. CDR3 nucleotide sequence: TGTGCCAGCAGCTCCCGTGTCAACACAGATACGCAGTATTTT.

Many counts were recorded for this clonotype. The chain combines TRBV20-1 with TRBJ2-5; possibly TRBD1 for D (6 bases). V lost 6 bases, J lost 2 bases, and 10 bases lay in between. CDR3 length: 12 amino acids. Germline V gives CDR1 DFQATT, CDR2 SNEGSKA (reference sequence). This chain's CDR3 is CSALDRQETQYF. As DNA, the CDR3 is TGCAGTGCCCTGGACAGACAAGAGACCCAGTACTTC.

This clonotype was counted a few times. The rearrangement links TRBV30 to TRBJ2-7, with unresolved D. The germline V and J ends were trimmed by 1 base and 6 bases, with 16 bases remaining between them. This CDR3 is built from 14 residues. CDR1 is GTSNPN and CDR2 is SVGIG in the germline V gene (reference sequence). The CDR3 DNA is TGTGCCTGGAGTGCCCCCGGCTTCAGGCTCGAGCAGTACTTC. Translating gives CAWSAPGFRLEQYF.

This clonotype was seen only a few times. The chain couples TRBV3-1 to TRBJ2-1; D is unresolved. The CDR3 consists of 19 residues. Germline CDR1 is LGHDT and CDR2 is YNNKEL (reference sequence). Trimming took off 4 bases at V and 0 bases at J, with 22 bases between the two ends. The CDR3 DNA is TGTGCCAGCAGCCCGTTTGGCGGCGGAGAACCTAGCTCCTACAATGAGCAGTTCTTC. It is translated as CASSPFGGGEPSSYNEQFF.

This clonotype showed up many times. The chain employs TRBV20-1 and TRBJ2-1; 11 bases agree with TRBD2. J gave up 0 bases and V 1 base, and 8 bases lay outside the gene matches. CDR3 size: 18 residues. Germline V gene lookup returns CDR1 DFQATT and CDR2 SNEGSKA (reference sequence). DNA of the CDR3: TGCAGTGCTAGAGCGATAGCGGGAGGGACGGGCTCCTACAATGAGCAGTTCTTC. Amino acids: CSARAIAGGTGSYNEQFF.

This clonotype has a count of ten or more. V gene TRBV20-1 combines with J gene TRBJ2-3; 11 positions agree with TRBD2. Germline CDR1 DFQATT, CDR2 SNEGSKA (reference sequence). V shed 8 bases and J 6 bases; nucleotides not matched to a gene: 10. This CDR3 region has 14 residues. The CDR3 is CSPASGRRGDTQYF. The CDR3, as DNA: TGCAGTCCGGCTAGCGGGAGGAGGGGGGATACGCAGTATTTT.

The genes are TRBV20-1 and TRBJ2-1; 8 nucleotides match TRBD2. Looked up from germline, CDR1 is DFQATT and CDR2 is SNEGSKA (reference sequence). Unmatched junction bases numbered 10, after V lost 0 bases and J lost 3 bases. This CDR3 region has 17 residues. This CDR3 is CSARDKGGRSLYNEQFF. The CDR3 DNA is TGCAGTGCTAGAGACAAGGGCGGGAGGTCCCTCTACAATGAGCAGTTCTTC.